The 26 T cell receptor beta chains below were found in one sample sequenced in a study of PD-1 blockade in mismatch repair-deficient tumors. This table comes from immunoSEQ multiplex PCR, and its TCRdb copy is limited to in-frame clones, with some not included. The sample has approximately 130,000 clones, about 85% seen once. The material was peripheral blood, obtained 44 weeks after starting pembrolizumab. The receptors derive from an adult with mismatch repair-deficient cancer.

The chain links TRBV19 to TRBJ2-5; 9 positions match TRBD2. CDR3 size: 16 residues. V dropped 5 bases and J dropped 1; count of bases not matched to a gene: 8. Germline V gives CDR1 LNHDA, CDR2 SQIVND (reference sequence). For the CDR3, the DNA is TGTGCCAGTAGTGCTGGGACTAGCTTCCCCCAAGAGACCCAGTACTTC. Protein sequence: CASSAGTSFPQETQYF.

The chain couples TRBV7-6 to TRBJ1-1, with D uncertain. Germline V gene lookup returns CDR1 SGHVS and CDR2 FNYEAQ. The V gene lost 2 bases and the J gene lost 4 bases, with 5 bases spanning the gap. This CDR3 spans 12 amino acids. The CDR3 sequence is CASSLLSTEAFF. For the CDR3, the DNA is TGTGCCAGCAGCTTACTCAGCACTGAAGCTTTCTTT.

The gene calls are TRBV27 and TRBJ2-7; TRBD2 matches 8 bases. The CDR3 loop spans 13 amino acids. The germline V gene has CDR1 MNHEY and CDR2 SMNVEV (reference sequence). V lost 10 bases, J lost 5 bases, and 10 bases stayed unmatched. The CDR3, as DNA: TGTGCCACGTTCGGGACTAGGAGGAACGAGCAGTACTTC. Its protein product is CATFGTRRNEQYF.

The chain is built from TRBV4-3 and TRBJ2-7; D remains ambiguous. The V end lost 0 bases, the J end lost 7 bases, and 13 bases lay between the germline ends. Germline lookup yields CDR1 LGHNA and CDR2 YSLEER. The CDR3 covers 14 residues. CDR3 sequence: CASSQDRWAREQYF. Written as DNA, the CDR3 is TGCGCCAGCAGCCAAGATCGGTGGGCCCGGGAGCAGTACTTC.

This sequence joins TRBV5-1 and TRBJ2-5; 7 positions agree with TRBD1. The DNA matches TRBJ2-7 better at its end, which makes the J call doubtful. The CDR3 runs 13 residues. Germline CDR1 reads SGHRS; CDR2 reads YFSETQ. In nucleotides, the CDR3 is TGCGCCAGCAGCACGGGACAGTCCGTCGAGCAGTACTTC. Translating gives CASSTGQSVEQYF.

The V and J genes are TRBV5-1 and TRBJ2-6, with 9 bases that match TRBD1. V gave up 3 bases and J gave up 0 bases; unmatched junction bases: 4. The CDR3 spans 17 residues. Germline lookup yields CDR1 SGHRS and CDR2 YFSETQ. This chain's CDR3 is CASSWDRETSGANVLTF. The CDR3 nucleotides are TGCGCCAGCAGCTGGGACAGGGAGACCTCTGGGGCCAACGTCCTGACTTTC.

The CDR3 bases are TGTGCCAGCAGCCCCGTCCCCGGGGAGCTGTTTTTT. It codes for CASSPVPGELFF. The rearrangement uses TRBV9 and TRBJ2-2, with unresolved D. Germline V gene lookup returns CDR1 SGDLS and CDR2 YYNGEE. The length of the CDR3 is 12 residues. V lost 4 bases, J lost 6 bases, and 7 bases lay in between.

Here the CDR3 DNA reads TGTGCCAGTTCGGAGCGGGACGGAGCGTACAATGAGCAGTTCTTC. Protein sequence: CASSERDGAYNEQFF. The chain uses TRBV19 and TRBJ2-1; the match to TRBD2 covers 7 bases. The CDR3 contains 15 residues. The junction had 11 bases not matched to a gene; V was cut back by 8 bases and J by 4 bases. Per the germline V gene, CDR1 is LNHDA and CDR2 is SQIVND (reference sequence).

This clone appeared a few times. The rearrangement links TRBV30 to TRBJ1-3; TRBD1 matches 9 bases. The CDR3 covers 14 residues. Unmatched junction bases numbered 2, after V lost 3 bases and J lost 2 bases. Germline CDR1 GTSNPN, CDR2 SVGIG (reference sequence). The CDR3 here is CAWRDRGAGNTIYF. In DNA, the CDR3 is TGTGCCTGGAGGGACAGGGGAGCTGGAAACACCATATATTTT. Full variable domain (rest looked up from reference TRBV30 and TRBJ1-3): SQTIHQWPATLVQPVGSPLSLECTVEGTSNPNLYWYRQAAGRGLQLLFYSVGIGQISSEVPQNLSASRPQDRQFILSSKKLLLSDSGFYLCAWRDRGAGNTIYFGEGSWLTVV.

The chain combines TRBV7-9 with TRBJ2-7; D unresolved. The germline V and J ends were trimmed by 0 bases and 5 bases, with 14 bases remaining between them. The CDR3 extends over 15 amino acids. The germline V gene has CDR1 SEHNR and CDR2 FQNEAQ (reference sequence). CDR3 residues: CASSLAAPAQDEQYF. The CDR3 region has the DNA TGTGCCAGCAGCTTAGCTGCCCCAGCTCAGGACGAGCAGTACTTC.

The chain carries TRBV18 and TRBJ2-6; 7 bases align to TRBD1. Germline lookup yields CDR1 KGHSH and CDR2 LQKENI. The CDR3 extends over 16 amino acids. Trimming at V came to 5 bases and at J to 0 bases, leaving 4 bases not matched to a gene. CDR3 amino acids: CASSRQGGSGANVLTF. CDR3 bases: TGTGCCAGCTCAAGACAGGGTGGCTCTGGGGCCAACGTCCTGACTTTC.

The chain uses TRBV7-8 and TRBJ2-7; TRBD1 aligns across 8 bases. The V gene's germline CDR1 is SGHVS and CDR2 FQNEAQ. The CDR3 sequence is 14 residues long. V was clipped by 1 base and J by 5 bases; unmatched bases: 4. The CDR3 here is CASSLVTGAHEQYF. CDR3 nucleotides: TGTGCCAGCAGCTTAGTGACAGGGGCCCACGAGCAGTACTTC.

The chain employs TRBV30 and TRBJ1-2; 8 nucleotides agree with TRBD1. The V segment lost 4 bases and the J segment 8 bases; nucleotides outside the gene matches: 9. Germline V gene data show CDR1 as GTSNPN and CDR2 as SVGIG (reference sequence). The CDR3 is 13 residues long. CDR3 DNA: TGTGCCTGGAATCAGGGGGCGACTGTCGGCTACACCTTC. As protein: CAWNQGATVGYTF.

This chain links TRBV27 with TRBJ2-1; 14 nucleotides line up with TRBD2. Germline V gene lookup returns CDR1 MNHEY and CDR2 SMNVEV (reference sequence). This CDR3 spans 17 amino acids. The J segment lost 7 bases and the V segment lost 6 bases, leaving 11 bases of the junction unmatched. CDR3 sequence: CASSALPGLAGVNEQFF. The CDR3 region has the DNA TGTGCCAGCAGCGCACTGCCGGGACTAGCGGGAGTGAATGAGCAGTTCTTC.

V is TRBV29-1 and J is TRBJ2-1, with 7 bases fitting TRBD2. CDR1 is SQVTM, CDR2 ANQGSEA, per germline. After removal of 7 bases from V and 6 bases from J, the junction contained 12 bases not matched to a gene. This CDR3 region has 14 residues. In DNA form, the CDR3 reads TGCAGCGCACGCGGCGGGAGTTCGGGCAATGAGCAGTTCTTC. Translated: CSARGGSSGNEQFF.

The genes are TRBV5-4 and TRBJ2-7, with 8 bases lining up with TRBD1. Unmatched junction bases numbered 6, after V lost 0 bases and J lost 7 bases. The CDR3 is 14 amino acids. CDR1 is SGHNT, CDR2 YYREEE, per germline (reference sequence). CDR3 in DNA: TGTGCCAGCAGCTTGGTAGGGACAGGTGGGGAGCAGTACTTC. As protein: CASSLVGTGGEQYF.

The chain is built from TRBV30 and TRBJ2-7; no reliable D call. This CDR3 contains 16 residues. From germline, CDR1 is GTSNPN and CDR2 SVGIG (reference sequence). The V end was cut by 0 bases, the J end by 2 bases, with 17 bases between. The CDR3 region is CAWSVLRPRKPYEQYF. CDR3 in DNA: TGTGCCTGGAGTGTACTACGACCCCGAAAACCCTACGAGCAGTACTTC. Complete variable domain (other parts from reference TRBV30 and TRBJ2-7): SQTIHQWPATLVQPVGSPLSLECTVEGTSNPNLYWYRQAAGRGLQLLFYSVGIGQISSEVPQNLSASRPQDRQFILSSKKLLLSDSGFYLCAWSVLRPRKPYEQYFGPGTRLTVT.

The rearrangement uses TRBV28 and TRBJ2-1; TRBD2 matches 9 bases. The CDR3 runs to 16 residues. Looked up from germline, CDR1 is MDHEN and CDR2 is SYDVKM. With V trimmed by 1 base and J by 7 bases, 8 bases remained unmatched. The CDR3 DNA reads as TGTGCCAGCAGTTTATTCCGTGCGGGAGGGCGGAATGAGCAGTTCTTC. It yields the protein CASSLFRAGGRNEQFF. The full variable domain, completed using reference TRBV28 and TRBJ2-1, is DVKVTQSSRYLVKRTGEKVFLECVQDMDHENMFWYRQDPGLGLRLIYFSYDVKMKEKGDIPEGYSVSREKKERFSLILESASTNQTSMYLCASSLFRAGGRNEQFFGPGTRLTVL.

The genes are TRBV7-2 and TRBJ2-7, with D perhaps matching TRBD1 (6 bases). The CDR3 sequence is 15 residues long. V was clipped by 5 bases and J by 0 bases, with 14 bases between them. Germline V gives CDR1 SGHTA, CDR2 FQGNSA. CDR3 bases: TGTGCCAGCAGCAAGCGGACAGAAGCCTCCTACGAGCAGTACTTC. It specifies CASSKRTEASYEQYF.

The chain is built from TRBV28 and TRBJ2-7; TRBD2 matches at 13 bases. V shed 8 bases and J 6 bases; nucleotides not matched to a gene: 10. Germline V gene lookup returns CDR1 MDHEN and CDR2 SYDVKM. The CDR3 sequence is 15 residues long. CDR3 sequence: CASHPGLAGSLEQYF. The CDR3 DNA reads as TGTGCCAGCCATCCGGGACTAGCGGGAAGCCTCGAGCAGTACTTC.

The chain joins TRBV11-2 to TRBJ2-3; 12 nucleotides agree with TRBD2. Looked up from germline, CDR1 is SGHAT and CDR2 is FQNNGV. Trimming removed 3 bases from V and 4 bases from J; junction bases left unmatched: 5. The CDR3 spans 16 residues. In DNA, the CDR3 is TGTGCCAGCAGCTTCCTAGCGGGAGGGCCCGCAGATACGCAGTATTTT. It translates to CASSFLAGGPADTQYF. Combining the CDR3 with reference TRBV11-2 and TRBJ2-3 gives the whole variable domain EAGVAQSPRYKIIEKRQSVAFWCNPISGHATLYWYQQILGQGPKLLIQFQNNGVVDDSQLPKDRFSAERLKGVDSTLKIQPAKLEDSAVYLCASSFLAGGPADTQYFGPGTRLTVL.

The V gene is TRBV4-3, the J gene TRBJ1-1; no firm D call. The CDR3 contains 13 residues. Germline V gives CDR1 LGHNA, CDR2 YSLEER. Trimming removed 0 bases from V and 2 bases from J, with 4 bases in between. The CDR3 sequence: CASSQDFNTEAFF. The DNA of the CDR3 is TGCGCCAGCAGCCAAGACTTTAACACTGAAGCTTTCTTT.

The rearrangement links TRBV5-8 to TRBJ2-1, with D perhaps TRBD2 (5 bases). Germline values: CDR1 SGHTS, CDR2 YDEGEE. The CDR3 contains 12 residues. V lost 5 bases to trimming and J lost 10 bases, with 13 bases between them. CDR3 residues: CASSSGSLEQFF. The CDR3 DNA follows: TGTGCCAGCAGTTCGGGGAGCCTAGAGCAGTTCTTC.

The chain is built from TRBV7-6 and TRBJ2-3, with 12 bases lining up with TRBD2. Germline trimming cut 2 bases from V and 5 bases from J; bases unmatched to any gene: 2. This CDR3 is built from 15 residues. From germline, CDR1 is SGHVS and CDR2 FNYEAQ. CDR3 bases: TGTGCCAGCAGCTTAACGGGACTAGCGGGAGATACGCAGTATTTT. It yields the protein CASSLTGLAGDTQYF.

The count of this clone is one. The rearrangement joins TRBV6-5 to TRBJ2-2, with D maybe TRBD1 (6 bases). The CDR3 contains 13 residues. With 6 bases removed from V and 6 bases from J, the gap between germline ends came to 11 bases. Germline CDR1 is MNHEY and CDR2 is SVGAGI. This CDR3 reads CASSYRESGELFF. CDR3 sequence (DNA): TGTGCCAGCAGCTACAGGGAGTCCGGGGAGCTGTTTTTT.

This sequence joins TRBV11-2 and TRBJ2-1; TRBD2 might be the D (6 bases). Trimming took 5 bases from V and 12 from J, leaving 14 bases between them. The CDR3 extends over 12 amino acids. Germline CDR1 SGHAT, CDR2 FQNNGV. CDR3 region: CASSQDYRAQFF. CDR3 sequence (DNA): TGTGCCAGCAGCCAGGACTATAGGGCGCAGTTCTTC.